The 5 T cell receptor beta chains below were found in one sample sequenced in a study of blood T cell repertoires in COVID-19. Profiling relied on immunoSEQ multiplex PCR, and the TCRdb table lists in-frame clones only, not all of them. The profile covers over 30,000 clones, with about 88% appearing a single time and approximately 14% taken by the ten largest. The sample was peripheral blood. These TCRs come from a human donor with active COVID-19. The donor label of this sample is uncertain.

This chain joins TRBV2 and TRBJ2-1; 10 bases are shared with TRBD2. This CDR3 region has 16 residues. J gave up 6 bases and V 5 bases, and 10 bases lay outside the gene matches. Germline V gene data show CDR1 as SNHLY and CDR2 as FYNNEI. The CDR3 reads CASSPLGVAGGNEQFF. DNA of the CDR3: TGTGCCAGCAGTCCCCTTGGGGTAGCGGGGGGCAATGAGCAGTTCTTC.

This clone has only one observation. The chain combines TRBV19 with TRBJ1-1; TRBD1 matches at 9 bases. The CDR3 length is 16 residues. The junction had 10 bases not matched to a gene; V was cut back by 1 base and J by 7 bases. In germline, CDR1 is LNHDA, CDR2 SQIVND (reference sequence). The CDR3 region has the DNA TGTGCCAGTAGTATAGGAAGGACAGGGGCACGAAATGAAGCTTTCTTT. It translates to CASSIGRTGARNEAFF.

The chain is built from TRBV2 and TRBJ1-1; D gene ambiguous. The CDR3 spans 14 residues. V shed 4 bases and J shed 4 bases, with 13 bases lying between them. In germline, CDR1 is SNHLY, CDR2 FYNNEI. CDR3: CASSGTPRGTEAFF. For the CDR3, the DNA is TGTGCCAGCAGTGGGACTCCCCGGGGCACTGAAGCTTTCTTT.

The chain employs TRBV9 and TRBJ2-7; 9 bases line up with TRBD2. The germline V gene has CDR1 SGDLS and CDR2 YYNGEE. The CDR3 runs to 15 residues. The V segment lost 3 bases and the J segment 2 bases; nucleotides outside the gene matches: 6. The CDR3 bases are TGTGCCAGCAGCGCCGGACTAGCGCCGACCTACGAGCAGTACTTC. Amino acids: CASSAGLAPTYEQYF.

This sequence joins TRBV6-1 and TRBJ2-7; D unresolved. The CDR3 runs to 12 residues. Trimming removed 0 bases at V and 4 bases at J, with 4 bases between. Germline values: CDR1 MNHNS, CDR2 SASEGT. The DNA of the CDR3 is TGTGCCAGCAGTGAAGCCCAATACGAGCAGTACTTC. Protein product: CASSEAQYEQYF.